The 21 T cell receptor beta chains below all came from one sample that was sequenced in a study of graft-versus-host responses after intestinal transplantation. Graft tissue processing released intraepithelial and lamina propria lymphocytes. Repertoires were generated with immunoSEQ multiplex PCR, while TCRdb's copy carries only in-frame clones and drops some. The data contain 6,000 to 9,500 clones, 55% to 70% of them singletons. Sequenced material: ileum tissue, taken roughly 240 days after intestinal transplantation. The receptors were sampled from a human patient who received an intestinal transplant, so some T cells may come from the graft donor.

This clone has just one count. This chain links TRBV6-6 with TRBJ1-2; TRBD1 matches at 11 bases. The CDR3 spans 15 residues. V gave up 7 bases and J gave up 4 bases; unmatched junction bases: 8. Per the germline V gene, CDR1 is MNHNY and CDR2 is SVGAGI (reference sequence). The chain's CDR3 is CASIDWTGGLYGYTF. CDR3 in DNA: TGTGCCAGCATCGATTGGACAGGGGGCCTCTATGGCTACACCTTC.

The chain employs TRBV7-9 and TRBJ2-3; 13 bases map to TRBD2. V lost 8 bases to trimming and J lost 3 bases; unmatched junction nucleotides: 8. This CDR3 spans 16 amino acids. The germline V gene encodes CDR1 SEHNR and CDR2 FQNEAQ (reference sequence). The CDR3 loop is CASGRGTSGVTDTQYF. For the CDR3, the DNA is TGTGCCAGCGGGCGGGGGACTAGCGGGGTAACAGATACGCAGTATTTT. The full variable domain, in which reference TRBV7-9 and TRBJ2-3 provide the parts outside the CDR3, is DTGVSQNPRHKITKRGQNVTFRCDPISEHNRLYWYRQTLGQGPEFLTYFQNEAQLEKSRLLSDRFSAERPKGSFSTLEIQRTEQGDSAMYLCASGRGTSGVTDTQYFGPGTRLTVL.

This chain connects TRBV4-1 to TRBJ1-2, with 10 bases lining up with TRBD1. J lost 6 bases, V lost 1 base, and 5 bases had no gene match. The CDR3 length is 15 residues. Germline assignment: CDR1 MGHRA and CDR2 YSYEKL. CDR3 region: CASSQVPGTGDGYTF. In DNA form, the CDR3 reads TGCGCCAGCAGCCAAGTTCCCGGGACAGGGGATGGCTACACCTTC.

The rearrangement joins TRBV28 to TRBJ2-7, with unresolved D. The CDR3 runs 13 residues. Deletions cut 4 bases from V and 3 bases from J, with 10 bases between. CDR1 MDHEN and CDR2 SYDVKM come from the germline V gene. The CDR3 DNA reads as TGTGCCAGCAGTTCAGGAAACCTCTACGAGCAGTACGTC. Translation: CASSSGNLYEQYV.

The V and J genes are TRBV7-2 and TRBJ2-5, with TRBD2 matching over 10 bases. With V trimmed by 5 bases and J by 5 bases, 14 bases remained unmatched. The CDR3 has 17 residues. The germline V gene encodes CDR1 SGHTA and CDR2 FQGNSA. The CDR3 DNA sequence: TGTGCCAGCAGCCCCCTGGGAGCGGGGGGGCCGGGGGAGACCCAGTACTTC. The encoded protein is CASSPLGAGGPGETQYF. Variable domain in full (rest from reference TRBV7-2 and TRBJ2-5): GAGVSQSPSNKVTEKGKDVELRCDPISGHTALYWYRQSLGQGLEFLIYFQGNSAPDKSGLPSDRFSAERTGGSVSTLTIQRTQQEDSAVYLCASSPLGAGGPGETQYFGPGTRLLVL.

The chain is built from TRBV6-1 and TRBJ2-7; 9 bases agree with TRBD1. CDR1 and CDR2 (germline): MNHNS, SASEGT. The length of the CDR3 is 19 residues. V shed 1 base, J shed 3 bases, and the junction held 16 bases outside the gene matches. CDR3 DNA: TGTGCCAGCAGTGAAGGTCGGTGGACAGGGGAAGACCAACTCTACGAGCAGTACGTC. It codes for CASSEGRWTGEDQLYEQYV.

The rearrangement links TRBV21-1 to TRBJ2-7; the D call TRBD1 from the table was never checked on the DNA. TRBV21-1 is shown as a pseudogene. The CDR3 sequence is 18 residues long. In DNA form, the CDR3 reads TGTGCCAGCAGCAAAGCGCAACCGGGACAGGGGCTCTCCTACGAGCAGTACGTC. This sequence encodes CASSKAQPGQGLSYEQYV.

In regard to this clone: This sample includes further DNA sequences coding for the same CDR3. V is TRBV28 and J is TRBJ2-7, with D possibly called TRBD1 or TRBD2 (5 bases each). The CDR3 runs to 12 residues. V was cut by 8 bases and J by 2 bases, with 10 bases left in between. Germline assignment: CDR1 MDHEN and CDR2 SYDVKM. Here the CDR3 reads CASRGPTYEQYV. CDR3 sequence (DNA): TGTGCCAGCCGGGGACCGACCTACGAGCAGTACGTC.

This clone was observed a handful of times. V gene TRBV28 combines with J gene TRBJ2-2; D is undetermined. The V gene lost 5 bases and the J gene lost 5 bases, with 18 bases spanning the gap. The CDR3 contains 16 residues. The germline V gene has CDR1 MDHEN and CDR2 SYDVKM. The CDR3 here is CASSGERASLTGELFF. CDR3 coding DNA: TGTGCCAGCAGTGGGGAAAGGGCGTCGCTGACCGGGGAGCTGTTTTTT.

V usage is TRBV7-8 and J usage is TRBJ2-5; a weak D match, TRBD2 (5 bases). The CDR3 is 15 residues long. The V gene lost 4 bases and the J gene lost 0 bases, with 12 bases spanning the gap. The germline V gene has CDR1 SGHVS and CDR2 FQNEAQ. The CDR3 DNA follows: TGTGCCAGCAGCTCCCTGTCGGGATACCAAGAGACCCAGTACTTC. The encoded protein is CASSSLSGYQETQYF. The variable domain in full, completed from reference TRBV7-8 and TRBJ2-5, reads GAGVSQSPRYKVAKRGQDVALRCDPISGHVSLFWYQQALGQGPEFLTYFQNEAQLDKSGLPSDRFFAERPEGSVSTLKIQRTQQEDSAVYLCASSSLSGYQETQYFGPGTRLLVL.

The chain joins TRBV4-1 to TRBJ1-5; D unclear. Germline values: CDR1 MGHRA, CDR2 YSYEKL. The CDR3 has 18 amino acids. V was shortened by 1 base and J by 9 bases, with 25 bases between the two germline ends. The CDR3, as DNA: TGCGCCAGCAGCCAAGGAGTGGGGAACGGGCCCGCCCGGGGGCCCCAGCATTTT. Translation gives CASSQGVGNGPARGPQHF.

The chain employs TRBV27 and TRBJ2-7, with TRBD2 matching 8 bases. The CDR3 is 16 residues long. Losses at the gene ends were 7 bases for V and 7 bases for J; bases not matched to a gene: 18. CDR1 and CDR2 (germline): MNHEY, SMNVEV (reference sequence). CDR3 sequence: CASTPYHGLALGEQYF. CDR3 bases: TGTGCCAGCACCCCTTATCACGGACTAGCTTTGGGTGAGCAGTACTTC.

Concerning this clone: One junction end does not reproduce the germline sequence, and a read error may be involved. V gene TRBV7-7 combines with J gene TRBJ2-1; D is unresolved. Germline lookup yields CDR1 SSHAT and CDR2 FNYEAQ (reference sequence). CDR3 length: 14 residues. The CDR3 sequence: CASSLEGSYNEQFF. The DNA for the CDR3 is TGTGCTAGCAGCTTAGAAGGCTCCTACAATGAGCAGTTCTTC. Filled out from reference TRBV7-7 and TRBJ2-1, the complete variable domain reads GAGVSQSPRYKVTKRGQDVTLRCDPISSHATLYWYQQALGQGPEFLTYFNYEAQPDKSGLPSDRFSAERPEGSISTLTIQRTEQRDSAMYRCASSLEGSYNEQFFGPGTRLTVL.

This CDR3 is CASSKEGAGNVRNTEAFF. As DNA, the CDR3 is TGTGCCAGCAGCAAAGAAGGGGCTGGTAATGTGAGGAACACTGAAGCTTTCTTT. The chain recombines TRBV21-1 with TRBJ1-1; the DNA was not compared with TRBD1, the D call given in the table. TRBV21-1 is labeled a pseudogene. The CDR3 has 18 residues.

The chain links TRBV4-2 to TRBJ1-4, with D possibly TRBD1 on 6 matching bases. V was cut by 0 bases and J by 2 bases, with 10 bases left in between. This CDR3 contains 16 residues. Germline values: CDR1 LGHNA, CDR2 YNFKEQ. The CDR3 DNA reads as TGTGCCAGCAGCCAAGAAGGGGGGCTGACTAATGAAAAACTGTTTTTT. Translated: CASSQEGGLTNEKLFF.

The rearrangement links TRBV5-1 to TRBJ1-6; D is ambiguous. CDR1 is SGHRS, CDR2 YFSETQ, per germline. CDR3 length: 16 residues. V was clipped by 5 bases and J by 9 bases, with 21 bases between them. CDR3 region: CASSGSWGRSGSPLHF. Written as DNA, the CDR3 is TGCGCCAGCAGTGGTTCATGGGGAAGATCGGGTTCACCCCTCCACTTT.

The rearrangement joins TRBV7-2 to TRBJ1-1; D is uncertain. This CDR3 is built from 12 residues. Looked up from germline, CDR1 is SGHTA and CDR2 is FQGNSA. Trimming removed 2 bases from V and 1 base from J, with 2 bases in between. CDR3: CASSLQNTEAFF. The CDR3 bases are TGTGCCAGCAGCTTACAGAACACTGAAGCTTTCTTT.

The V and J genes are TRBV19 and TRBJ1-6; D uncertain. V was clipped by 7 bases and J by 1 base, with 8 bases between them. Germline-derived CDR1 and CDR2 are LNHDA and SQIVND (reference sequence). The CDR3 contains 14 residues. The CDR3 region is CASNGKSYNSPLHF. The DNA for the CDR3 is TGTGCCAGTAATGGGAAATCCTATAATTCACCCCTCCACTTT.

The rearrangement uses TRBV27 and TRBJ1-2; D possibly corresponds to TRBD1 (6 bases). CDR1 and CDR2 (germline): MNHEY, SMNVEV (reference sequence). Trimming cost V 6 bases and J 5 bases, with 22 bases left between them. CDR3 length: 16 amino acids. DNA for the CDR3: TGTGCCAGCAGACCTGTCCAGACAGGCAAGATATATGGCTACACCTTC. Translated, it gives CASRPVQTGKIYGYTF.

The chain recombines TRBV2 with TRBJ2-3; the match to TRBD2 covers 12 bases. The V gene's germline CDR1 is SNHLY and CDR2 FYNNEI. This CDR3 comprises 16 residues. Unmatched junction bases numbered 9, after V lost 9 bases and J lost 2 bases. CDR3 coding DNA: TGTGCCAGTCTGGACGGACTAGCGGGGTCCACAGATACGCAGTATTTT. It encodes CASLDGLAGSTDTQYF.

This rearrangement joins TRBV5-1 to TRBJ2-3; maybe TRBD2 (6 bases). The CDR3 consists of 16 residues. Germline V CDR1 and CDR2: SGHRS, YFSETQ. V was trimmed by 1 base and J by 2 bases, leaving 14 bases between them. The CDR3 loop is CASSLIAGTYTDTQYF. Written as DNA, the CDR3 is TGCGCCAGCAGCTTGATCGCCGGGACTTACACAGATACGCAGTATTTT.